The rows below give T cell receptor beta chains drawn from one sample of a study of T cells in Graves' hyperthyroidism and ophthalmopathy. MiXCR, applied by TCRdb to the multiplex PCR reads, yields one record per CDR3 protein. The sample carries about 360,000 distinct CDR3 sequences, less than 15% recorded once. Sequenced sample: blood. The receptors were gathered from a young woman with Graves' hyperthyroidism. The CDR3 runs from the conserved cysteine through the conserved F or W. The order of the fields is J gene, clone size, V gene, D gene, CDR3 DNA, CDR3 protein. D genes are given only for firm matches. Clone size is given for some rows only: seen once, a few or many times, or a class if the clone is expanded.

TRBJ2-2	few	TRBV6-1	NA	TGTGCCAGCAGTCAATGGGGGTCCACCGGGGAGCTGTTTTTT	CASSQWGSTGELFF
TRBJ1-1	many	TRBV10-3	NA	TGTGCCTCCCGTAAGGCCGCCCTCACTGAAGCTTTCTTT	CASRKAALTEAFF
TRBJ1-5	many	TRBV6-1	TRBD1	TGTGCCAGCAGCCAACAGGGGGCAGGCAATCAGCCCCAGCATTTT	CASSQQGAGNQPQHF
TRBJ2-7	many	TRBV12-3/TRBV12-4	TRBD2	TGTGCCAGCAGCTCGGGACTAGCGGGAGACTACGAGCAGTACTTC	CASSSGLAGDYEQYF
TRBJ2-7	few	TRBV27	NA	TGTGCCAGCAGTTTAATGGGCAGTTTCTACGAGCAGTACTTC	CASSLMGSFYEQYF
TRBJ2-1	many	TRBV28	NA	TGTGCCAGCAGTTTCTTTTTCAGGGCCCACTACAATGAGCAGTTCTTC	CASSFFFRAHYNEQFF
TRBJ2-7	many	TRBV7-3	TRBD1	TGTGCCAGCAGCATAGAAGACAGGGTAGGCGAGCAGTACTTC	CASSIEDRVGEQYF
TRBJ2-1	many	TRBV20-1	TRBD2	TGCAGTGCTAGAGGAGGGAGGGCCTTCGCTGAGCAGTTCTTC	CSARGGRAFAEQFF
TRBJ1-2	many	TRBV7-8	TRBD1	TGTGCCAGCACAAACAGGGGGCCTAAGGAAGGCTACACCTTC	CASTNRGPKEGYTF
TRBJ2-7	NA	TRBV28	TRBD1	TGTGCCAGCAGATCAGCCGGGACAGGGTACTACGAGCAGTACTTC	CASRSAGTGYYEQYF
TRBJ2-7	many	TRBV18	NA	TGTGCCAGCTCACTACAACCGGGACCGAAACGGAACGAGCAGTACTTC	CASSLQPGPKRNEQYF
TRBJ2-3	NA	TRBV6-1	TRBD1	TGTGCCAGCAGAACCGGGACAGGGGAATCCCATACGCAGTATTTT	CASRTGTGESHTQYF
TRBJ1-4	many	TRBV28	NA	TGTGCCAGCTCCTTCGGTGCAACTAATGAAAAACTGTTTTTT	CASSFGATNEKLFF
TRBJ1-4	NA	TRBV29-1	NA	TGCAGCGTTGGTGGGGGAGCTGAAAAACTGTTTTTT	CSVGGGAEKLFF
TRBJ2-7	many	TRBV20-1	NA	TGCAGTGCTACCATTGGGGCCGGGGGCTCCTACGAGCAGTACTTC	CSATIGAGGSYEQYF
TRBJ1-5	many	TRBV12-3/TRBV12-4	TRBD1	TGTGCCAGCAGTTTCTTCACAGGGGGCAATCAGCCCCAGCATTTT	CASSFFTGGNQPQHF
TRBJ2-7	NA	TRBV6-5	NA	TGTGCCAGCAGTTACTTTAGGGGTTACGAGCAGTACTTC	CASSYFRGYEQYF
TRBJ1-1	many	TRBV29-1	NA	TGCAGCGTTTCAGGCAGCCTGAACACTGAAGCTTTCTTT	CSVSGSLNTEAFF
TRBJ1-2	many	TRBV27	TRBD1	TGTGCCAGCAGTTCTACGACAGGGCCAACTAACTATGGCTACACCTTC	CASSSTTGPTNYGYTF
TRBJ1-6	NA	TRBV6-5	NA	TGTGCCAGCAGTTTCGACAGATCTAATTCACCCCTCCGCTTT	CASSFDRSNSPLRF
TRBJ1-2	many	TRBV6-1	TRBD1	TGTGCCAGCAGCTTGGGACAGTACTATGGCTACACCTTC	CASSLGQYYGYTF
TRBJ1-1	many	TRBV3-1	TRBD1	TGTGCCAGCAGCCAAGACCAGGGGGCAAATGAAGCTTTCTTT	CASSQDQGANEAFF
TRBJ1-4	NA	TRBV5-1	NA	TGCGCCAGCAGCCCCGGGACAAGCCGTAATGAAAAACTGTTTTTT	CASSPGTSRNEKLFF
TRBJ2-6	many	TRBV10-3	NA	TGTGCCATCAGAGAAATAGAGGCCAACGTCCTGACTTTC	CAIREIEANVLTF
TRBJ1-2	many	TRBV4-1	TRBD1	TGCGCCAGCAGCCAAGGCGCAGGGGGCTCCTATGGCTACACCTTC	CASSQGAGGSYGYTF
TRBJ2-2	many	TRBV27	NA	TGTGCCAGCAGTTTCCAGGGCATCACCGGGGAGCTGTTTTTT	CASSFQGITGELFF
TRBJ2-5	many	TRBV7-2	NA	TGTGCCAGCAGCTTAGAAGGCCGCGGCGGGGCAGAGACCCAGTACTTC	CASSLEGRGGAETQYF
TRBJ1-2	many	TRBV18	NA	TGTGCCAGCTCACCCCCGACAGTTAACTATGGCTACACCTTC	CASSPPTVNYGYTF
TRBJ2-2	many	TRBV6-1	NA	TGTGCCAGCGTGAACTTCGGGACCGGGGAGCTGTTTTTT	CASVNFGTGELFF
TRBJ2-7	many	TRBV3-1	NA	TGTGCCAGCAGCCAAGAGGGCGGGTACTACGAGCAGTACTTC	CASSQEGGYYEQYF
TRBJ1-4	many	TRBV5-1	NA	TGCGCCAGCAAACCTACCGGGACACCCGGAGAACTGTTTTTT	CASKPTGTPGELFF
TRBJ1-4	many	TRBV28	TRBD1	TGTGCCAGCATCCACCGGGACAGGGCCGAAAAACTGTTTTTT	CASIHRDRAEKLFF
TRBJ2-3	many	TRBV12-3/TRBV12-4	NA	TGTGCCAGCAGTTTAGGCGACACAGATACGCAGTATTTT	CASSLGDTDTQYF
TRBJ2-2	many	TRBV24-1	TRBD1	TGTGCCACCAGTGTCCAGGGGGACGCATCCGGGGAGCTGTTTTTT	CATSVQGDASGELFF
TRBJ2-3	few	TRBV4-1	NA	TGCGCCAGCAGCCGATCGTTTCAGGGAGCTAGCACAGATACGCAGTATTTT	CASSRSFQGASTDTQYF
TRBJ2-7	many	TRBV2	NA	TGTGCCAGCCAACGGGCCGCCTACGAGCAGTACTTC	CASQRAAYEQYF
TRBJ1-1	many	TRBV28	NA	TGTGCCAGCAGTTTATCGCGCGGGGGGGGAAGGAACACTGAAGCTTTCTTT	CASSLSRGGGRNTEAFF
TRBJ2-1	many	TRBV7-9	NA	TGTGCCAGCAGCTTAGCCCGTAGGGATGAGCAGTTCTTC	CASSLARRDEQFF
TRBJ2-1	many	TRBV29-1	TRBD2	TGCAGCGTTGACCAGCGGGGGGACTCCTACAATGAGCAGTTCTTC	CSVDQRGDSYNEQFF
TRBJ2-1	NA	TRBV19	TRBD2	TGTGCCAGTAGTCTCCGGGGGAGCGGGGGGGACTACAATGAGCAGTTCTTC	CASSLRGSGGDYNEQFF
TRBJ1-5	NA	TRBV6-1	NA	TGTGCCAGCGCGGGGCTCTTAAATCAGCCCCAGCATTTT	CASAGLLNQPQHF
TRBJ1-2	many	TRBV28	TRBD1	TGTGCCAGCAGATCCGGGACAGCAATCTATGGCTACACCTTC	CASRSGTAIYGYTF
TRBJ2-1	many	TRBV6-1	NA	TGTGCCACCAGTGTACGTCCGACCTACAATGAGCAGTTCTTC	CATSVRPTYNEQFF
TRBJ2-1	few	TRBV19	TRBD2	TGTGCCAGTAGTTCGGGACTAGCGGTCGCCTACAATGAGCAGTTCTTC	CASSSGLAVAYNEQFF
TRBJ2-1	NA	TRBV14	NA	TGTGCCAGCAGCCAAGAACCTTTCAATGAGCAGTTCTTC	CASSQEPFNEQFF
TRBJ2-7	few	TRBV4-3	NA	TGCGCCAGCAGCCAAGGTCAGGACAGTGAGGTGGAGCAGTACTTC	CASSQGQDSEVEQYF
TRBJ2-3	NA	TRBV4-1	TRBD2	TGCGCCAGCAGCCAAGAACCTAGCGGGGGAAAAGATACGCAGTATTTT	CASSQEPSGGKDTQYF
TRBJ2-3	few	TRBV4-1	TRBD2	TGCGCCAGCAGCCTACTAGCGGGGGCTACATCCACAGATACGCAGTATTTT	CASSLLAGATSTDTQYF
TRBJ2-2	many	TRBV7-9	NA	TGTGCCAGCAGCTTAGGGACTGGGGGGAACACCGGGGAGCTGTTTTTT	CASSLGTGGNTGELFF
TRBJ1-2	many	TRBV13	TRBD1	TGTGCCAGCAGCTTAGGCAGGCAGGGGGGTTGGAACTATGGCTACACCTTC	CASSLGRQGGWNYGYTF
TRBJ2-5	many	TRBV7-2	NA	TGTGCCAGCAGCTTAGCGCTGGGGGACCAAGAGACCCAGTACTTC	CASSLALGDQETQYF
TRBJ1-2	many	TRBV30	NA	TGTGCCTGGAGCCAAGGCTATGGCTACACCTTC	CAWSQGYGYTF
TRBJ2-7	few	TRBV15	NA	TGTGCCACCAGCAGAGATCAAGGGGGTTCCTACGAGCAGTACTTC	CATSRDQGGSYEQYF
TRBJ1-3	many	TRBV5-1	NA	TGCGCCAGCAGCACCGGGACGACTGGAAACACCATATATTTT	CASSTGTTGNTIYF